One sample yielded the 20 T cell receptor beta chains listed below, sequenced in a study of T cell responses to AZD1222 COVID-19 vaccine. The assay was immunoSEQ multiplex PCR, and TCRdb's table has in-frame clones only and misses some. This sample yields 100,000 to 150,000 clones, of which 70% to 90% are seen a single time; over 2.5% belongs to the top ten. The sequences come from peripheral blood, collected 28 days after the second AZD1222 dose. Receptor source: an adult who received the AZD1222 COVID-19 vaccine.

This chain connects TRBV30 to TRBJ1-3, with TRBD1 as a possible D gene (5 bases). There are 13 residues in the CDR3. Trimming took 4 bases from V and 4 from J, leaving 11 bases between them. Per the germline V gene, CDR1 is GTSNPN and CDR2 is SVGIG (reference sequence). The DNA of the CDR3 is TGTGCCTGGAATGGGGGAGCGGGAAACACCATATATTTT. It translates to CAWNGGAGNTIYF.

This clone was counted once. The V and J genes are TRBV3-1 (or the pseudogene TRBV3-2) and TRBJ2-1; 7 positions agree with TRBD2. The CDR3 runs to 17 residues. CDR1 and CDR2 (germline): LGHDT, YNNKEL (reference sequence). The V and J ends lost 4 bases and 0 bases, in that order; junction bases with no gene match: 9. The CDR3 nucleotides are TGTGCCAGCAGCCCTTATAGCGGGCCAAACTCCTACAATGAGCAGTTCTTC. The encoded protein is CASSPYSGPNSYNEQFF.

J is TRBJ1-3 and V is TRBV30, with 7 bases lining up with TRBD1. The CDR3 runs to 15 residues. The V segment lost 7 bases and the J segment 0 bases; nucleotides outside the gene matches: 9. From germline, CDR1 is GTSNPN and CDR2 SVGIG (reference sequence). This CDR3 reads CAFVSGTASGNTIYF. The CDR3 coding sequence is TGTGCCTTCGTCTCCGGGACAGCCTCTGGAAACACCATATATTTT.

The chain uses TRBV29-1 and TRBJ2-4; D is unclear. The CDR3 length is 13 residues. Trimming removed 2 bases at V and 0 bases at J, with 5 bases between. The germline CDR1 and CDR2 sequences are SQVTM and ANQGSEA. This CDR3 reads CSVESQAKNIQYF. The CDR3 DNA sequence: TGCAGCGTTGAAAGCCAAGCCAAAAACATTCAGTACTTC.

The chain links TRBV7-3 to TRBJ1-6, with unresolved D. With 2 bases removed from V and 5 bases from J, the gap between germline ends came to 7 bases. From germline, CDR1 is SGHTA and CDR2 FQGTGA. CDR3 length: 14 amino acids. The CDR3 here is CASSLVHHNSPLHF. CDR3 DNA sequence: TGTGCCAGCAGCTTAGTACATCATAATTCACCCCTCCACTTT.

This clone has a single count. This chain uses TRBV30 with TRBJ1-2; D is unclear. CDR1 is GTSNPN and CDR2 is SVGIG in the germline V gene (reference sequence). V gave up 0 bases and J gave up 4 bases, with 6 bases separating them. The CDR3 loop spans 12 amino acids. The CDR3 sequence is CAWSVGLYGYTF. As DNA, the CDR3 is TGTGCCTGGAGTGTAGGCCTCTATGGCTACACCTTC.

The rearrangement links TRBV30 to TRBJ2-1; D call uncertain. This CDR3 comprises 13 residues. Germline CDR1 is GTSNPN and CDR2 is SVGIG (reference sequence). Trimming removed 1 base at V and 4 bases at J, with 8 bases between. CDR3 nucleotide sequence: TGTGCCTGGAGTGGCCAGAGGTACAATGAGCAGTTCTTC. Translating it yields CAWSGQRYNEQFF. Filled out from reference TRBV30 and TRBJ2-1, the complete variable domain reads SQTIHQWPATLVQPVGSPLSLECTVEGTSNPNLYWYRQAAGRGLQLLFYSVGIGQISSEVPQNLSASRPQDRQFILSSKKLLLSDSGFYLCAWSGQRYNEQFFGPGTRLTVL.

This clone was seen a few times. The CDR3 protein is CASSFTSDPYEQYF. As DNA, the CDR3 is TGCGCCAGCAGCTTCACTAGCGACCCATACGAGCAGTACTTC. The chain recombines TRBV5-1 with TRBJ2-7; 7 bases align to TRBD2. V lost 2 bases and J lost 4; bases outside the gene matches: 6. This CDR3 contains 14 residues. Germline V gene lookup returns CDR1 SGHRS and CDR2 YFSETQ.

This chain joins TRBV5-1 and TRBJ2-2, with TRBD2 matching 12 bases. There are 16 residues in the CDR3. In germline, CDR1 is SGHRS, CDR2 YFSETQ. The V and J ends lost 4 bases and 4 bases, in that order; junction bases with no gene match: 5. CDR3 nucleotides: TGCGCCAGCAGCCCTAGGACTAGCGGGGCCACCGGGGAGCTGTTTTTT. This encodes CASSPRTSGATGELFF.

The chain joins TRBV2 to TRBJ1-5; possible D gene TRBD1, 5 bases. Germline V gene lookup returns CDR1 SNHLY and CDR2 FYNNEI. Trimming left V 5 bases short and J 4 bases short, with 9 bases between. CDR3 length equals 13 residues. CDR3 sequence reads: CASSPQGNQPQHF. Here the CDR3 DNA reads TGTGCCAGCAGTCCTCAGGGAAATCAGCCCCAGCATTTT.

The chain is built from TRBV28 and TRBJ1-3, with unresolved D. Germline CDR1 and CDR2: MDHEN and SYDVKM. The CDR3 extends over 14 amino acids. V was clipped by 6 bases and J by 2 bases, with 11 bases between them. CDR3 coding DNA: TGTGCCAGCAGCCCCATCGAAACTGGAAACACCATATATTTT. As protein: CASSPIETGNTIYF.

This sequence joins TRBV5-1 and TRBJ1-4; D is unclear. CDR3 length: 14 amino acids. V lost 0 bases and J 8 bases, leaving 11 bases between the germline ends. Germline-derived CDR1 and CDR2 are SGHRS and YFSETQ. This chain's CDR3 is CASSLGHQAEKLFF. In nucleotides, the CDR3 is TGCGCCAGCAGCTTGGGACACCAGGCGGAAAAACTGTTTTTT.

The chain combines TRBV11-2 with TRBJ2-1; D possibly corresponds to TRBD2 (5 bases). The CDR3 runs 14 residues. Germline CDR1 SGHAT, CDR2 FQNNGV. Trimming left V 4 bases short and J 3 bases short, with 10 bases between. Written as DNA, the CDR3 is TGTGCCAGCAGCTACCGGGGAGTCTACAATGAGCAGTTCTTC. This translates into CASSYRGVYNEQFF.

The chain combines TRBV2 with TRBJ2-7; 7 nucleotides agree with TRBD2. CDR3 length: 16 residues. Unmatched junction bases numbered 11, after V lost 5 bases and J lost 1 base. CDR1 is SNHLY and CDR2 is FYNNEI in the germline V gene. This CDR3 reads CASSMLGGGGSYEQYF. In DNA form, the CDR3 reads TGTGCCAGCAGTATGTTAGGCGGGGGAGGGTCCTACGAGCAGTACTTC.

V is TRBV9 and J is TRBJ1-2; D remains ambiguous. There are 17 residues in the CDR3. Trimming took 4 bases from V and 6 from J, leaving 25 bases between them. Per germline, CDR1 SGDLS and CDR2 YYNGEE. This chain's CDR3 is CASSSILPGSTGDGYTF. CDR3 bases: TGTGCCAGCAGCTCAATCCTCCCGGGATCAACCGGAGATGGCTACACCTTC.

This clone was detected a few times. The CDR3 region has the DNA TGCGCCAGCAGCTTGAGAGCGGAGACGAACACCGGGGAGCTGTTTTTT. This encodes CASSLRAETNTGELFF. The genes are TRBV5-1 and TRBJ2-2; TRBD2 is a possible D gene (5 bases). V lost 1 base and J 0 bases, leaving 10 bases between the germline ends. The CDR3 contains 16 residues. Germline V gene data show CDR1 as SGHRS and CDR2 as YFSETQ. Variable domain in full (rest from reference TRBV5-1 and TRBJ2-2): KAGVTQTPRYLIKTRGQQVTLSCSPISGHRSVSWYQQTPGQGLQFLFEYFSETQRNKGNFPGRFSGRQFSNSRSEMNVSTLELGDSALYLCASSLRAETNTGELFFGEGSRLTVL.

The V call is TRBV6-2 or TRBV6-3, the J call TRBJ2-1, with D possibly being TRBD2 (7 bases). CDR3 length: 16 amino acids. The germline V gene encodes CDR1 MNHEY and CDR2 SVGEGT. V was pared by 0 bases and J by 4 bases, with 13 bases between. The CDR3 protein is CASSYSGGGAYNEQFF. The CDR3, as DNA: TGTGCCAGCAGTTACTCGGGAGGGGGTGCGTACAATGAGCAGTTCTTC.

This sequence joins TRBV2 and TRBJ1-2; D is perhaps TRBD1 (6 bases). Deletions cut 5 bases from V and 4 bases from J, with 14 bases between. Germline CDR1 reads SNHLY; CDR2 reads FYNNEI. The CDR3 runs 14 residues. CDR3 nucleotides: TGTGCCAGCAGTCGCAGGGGAATGTTCTATGGCTACACCTTC. As protein: CASSRRGMFYGYTF.

The chain employs TRBV11-2 and TRBJ2-3; D is uncertain. The V gene lost 1 base and the J gene lost 4 bases, with 0 bases spanning the gap. CDR3 size: 11 residues. CDR1 and CDR2 from the germline V gene are SGHAT and FQNNGV. The CDR3: CASSLADTQYF. Here the CDR3 DNA reads TGTGCCAGCAGCTTAGCAGATACGCAGTATTTT. Drawing the rest from reference TRBV11-2 and TRBJ2-3, the complete variable domain is EAGVAQSPRYKIIEKRQSVAFWCNPISGHATLYWYQQILGQGPKLLIQFQNNGVVDDSQLPKDRFSAERLKGVDSTLKIQPAKLEDSAVYLCASSLADTQYFGPGTRLTVL.

The rearrangement uses TRBV7-2 and TRBJ2-7, with 8 nucleotides matching TRBD2. The CDR3 is made up of 13 amino acids. In germline, CDR1 is SGHTA, CDR2 FQGNSA. J lost 1 base, V lost 8 bases, and 4 bases had no gene match. CDR3 nucleotides: TGTGCCAGCGCGGGGGGCCGTTCCTACGAGCAGTACTTC. It specifies CASAGGRSYEQYF.